This is a list of T cell receptor beta chains from one sample in a study of T-cell reconstitution after alpha-beta-depleted transplantation in children. From the PCR reads, TCRdb called clonotypes with MiXCR, one entry per CDR3 protein. Of more than 75,000 distinct CDR3 sequences detected, under 25% appear once; the ten largest clones hold roughly 23%. The material sequenced was PBMCs, taken before TCRalphabeta/CD19-depleted stem cell transplant. The receptors come from a boy younger than 10 with acute lymphoblastic leukemia, due to receive a stem cell transplant. The CDR3 runs from the conserved cysteine through the conserved F or W. The D gene is left open where the match is weak. Expanded clones are given a class, and other clones once, few, many or no size at all.

>NA|TRBJ2-3|NA|TRBV18
CASSGAADTQYF
TGTGCCAGCTCAGGGGCCGCAGATACGCAGTATTTT
>TRBD2|TRBJ2-3|NA|TRBV5-6
CASSPSGGASGTQYF
TGTGCCAGCAGCCCTAGCGGAGGGGCCTCAGGTACGCAGTATTTT
>NA|TRBJ2-7|few|TRBV12-3/TRBV12-4
CASSRTTSYEQYF
TGTGCCAGCAGCAGGACTACCTCCTACGAGCAGTACTTC
>NA|TRBJ1-2|few|TRBV7-9
CASSLGRDRVYGYTF
TGTGCCAGCAGCTTAGGGAGGGATCGAGTCTATGGCTACACCTTC
>TRBD2|TRBJ2-1|NA|TRBV4-3
CASSQTSGRIDEQFF
TGCGCCAGCAGCCAGACTAGCGGGAGGATCGATGAGCAGTTCTTC
>TRBD1|TRBJ2-5|NA|TRBV6-1
CASSSRTGNQETQYF
TGTGCCAGCAGCAGCCGGACAGGGAACCAAGAGACCCAGTACTTC
>TRBD1|TRBJ1-4|few|TRBV5-1
CASSLDRGEEKLFF
TGCGCCAGCAGCCTGGACAGGGGAGAGGAAAAACTGTTTTTT
>NA|TRBJ2-1|few|TRBV7-2
CASSVVGNGYNEQFF
TGTGCCAGCAGCGTAGTGGGCAATGGGTACAATGAGCAGTTCTTC
>TRBD1|TRBJ2-2|NA|TRBV20-1
CSAVQGLSGELFF
TGCAGTGCTGTACAGGGGTTGTCCGGGGAGCTGTTTTTT
>TRBD2|TRBJ2-7|NA|TRBV4-2
CASSQDLAGVLEQYF
TGTGCCAGCAGCCAAGATCTAGCGGGAGTGCTCGAGCAGTACTTC